Shown below are 26 T cell receptor beta chains from a single sample sequenced in a study of T cell clones after liver transplantation. The assay was immunoSEQ multiplex PCR, and TCRdb's table has in-frame clones only and misses some. The profile covers tens of thousands of clones, with approximately 80% appearing a single time and under 2.5% taken by the ten largest. The material was CD4+ T cells from blood, obtained about 50 months after liver transplant. The receptors were sampled from a human patient who received a liver transplant. The T cells may come from the graft donor.

J is TRBJ1-2 and V is TRBV6-4; D is unresolved. This CDR3 is built from 13 residues. With 5 bases removed from V and 2 bases from J, the gap between germline ends came to 9 bases. CDR1 MRHNA and CDR2 SNTAGT come from the germline V gene. CDR3 in DNA: TGTGCCAGCAGTCCGGACGGAAACTATGGCTACACCTTC. It codes for CASSPDGNYGYTF.

The chain's CDR3 is CASSAANYGYTF. The DNA of the CDR3 is TGTGCCAGTAGTGCGGCCAACTATGGCTACACCTTC. The chain recombines TRBV19 with TRBJ1-2; no firm D call. V gave up 5 bases and J gave up 2 bases, with 6 bases separating them. Germline V lookup: CDR1 LNHDA, CDR2 SQIVND (reference sequence). This CDR3 contains 12 residues. Drawing the rest from reference TRBV19 and TRBJ1-2, the complete variable domain is DGGITQSPKYLFRKEGQNVTLSCEQNLNHDAMYWYRQDPGQGLRLIYYSQIVNDFQKGDIAEGYSVSREKKESFPLTVTSAQKNPTAFYLCASSAANYGYTFGSGTRLTVV.

The gene calls are TRBV7-2 and TRBJ1-2; no firm D call. Germline V gene data show CDR1 as SGHTA and CDR2 as FQGNSA. Trimming left V 1 base short and J 8 bases short, with 17 bases between. CDR3 length: 15 residues. The CDR3 region is CASSLVNDRRRGYTF. The CDR3 DNA sequence: TGTGCCAGCAGCTTAGTGAACGACCGTCGTAGAGGCTACACCTTC. The complete variable domain, with remaining parts taken from reference TRBV7-2 and TRBJ1-2, reads GAGVSQSPSNKVTEKGKDVELRCDPISGHTALYWYRQSLGQGLEFLIYFQGNSAPDKSGLPSDRFSAERTGGSVSTLTIQRTQQEDSAVYLCASSLVNDRRRGYTFGSGTRLTVV.

This clone was picked up one time. Other DNA variants within this sample encode the same CDR3. The gene calls are TRBV5-1 and TRBJ2-3; D remains unclear. V lost 0 bases, J lost 4 bases, and 9 bases lay in between. The CDR3 has 14 amino acids. CDR1 is SGHRS, CDR2 YFSETQ, per germline. The CDR3 sequence: CASSLARVADTQYF. Written as DNA, the CDR3 is TGCGCCAGCAGCTTGGCTAGAGTTGCAGATACGCAGTATTTT.

This clone was observed a few times. CDR3 protein: CASSLRTSGNGEQFF. The CDR3 DNA reads TGTGCCAGCAGCCTCAGGACTAGCGGGAACGGTGAGCAGTTCTTC. The chain has TRBV7-2 and TRBJ2-1, with 12 bases identical to TRBD2. J was trimmed by 9 bases and V by 5 bases; bases with no gene match: 8. This CDR3 comprises 15 residues. The germline V gene has CDR1 SGHTA and CDR2 FQGNSA.

This clone was detected a few times. This chain uses TRBV5-4 with TRBJ2-2, with 8 bases aligning to TRBD2. CDR3 size: 16 residues. The germline CDR1 and CDR2 sequences are SGHNT and YYREEE (reference sequence). After removal of 2 bases from V and 2 bases from J, the junction contained 5 bases not matched to a gene. The CDR3 nucleotides read TGTGCCAGCAGCTTTGGACTAGCAGCAAACACCGGGGAGCTGTTTTTT. This codes for CASSFGLAANTGELFF. The full variable domain, rest sourced from reference TRBV5-4 and TRBJ2-2, is ETGVTQSPTHLIKTRGQQVTLRCSSQSGHNTVSWYQQALGQGPQFIFQYYREEENGRGNFPPRFSGLQFPNYSSELNVNALELDDSALYLCASSFGLAANTGELFFGEGSRLTVL.

The chain couples TRBV19 to TRBJ2-5, with D unclear. With 3 bases removed from V and 4 bases from J, the gap between germline ends came to 15 bases. This CDR3 region has 15 residues. Germline V gene lookup returns CDR1 LNHDA and CDR2 SQIVND (reference sequence). CDR3 in amino acids: CASSIGPLVGETQYF. CDR3 nucleotide sequence: TGTGCCAGTAGTATCGGACCACTGGTGGGAGAGACCCAGTACTTC.

In its sample, this clone was seen a few times. Other DNA sequences in this specimen translate into the identical CDR3. CDR3 amino acids: CASSLGQFNTEAFF. The CDR3 DNA sequence: TGTGCCAGCAGCTTAGGACAATTCAACACTGAAGCTTTCTTT. The chain uses TRBV7-2 and TRBJ1-1; unclear D gene. The germline V gene encodes CDR1 SGHTA and CDR2 FQGNSA. The CDR3 loop spans 14 amino acids. Deletions cut 1 base from V and 2 bases from J, with 8 bases between. Drawing the rest from reference TRBV7-2 and TRBJ1-1, the complete variable domain is GAGVSQSPSNKVTEKGKDVELRCDPISGHTALYWYRQSLGQGLEFLIYFQGNSAPDKSGLPSDRFSAERTGGSVSTLTIQRTQQEDSAVYLCASSLGQFNTEAFFGQGTRLTVV.

V and J are TRBV5-1 and TRBJ2-3, with TRBD2 as a possible D gene (6 bases). In germline, CDR1 is SGHRS, CDR2 YFSETQ. This CDR3 is 14 amino acids long. With 0 bases removed from V and 6 bases from J, the gap between germline ends came to 11 bases. CDR3 sequence reads: CASSLAEGKDTQYF. The CDR3 nucleotides are TGCGCCAGCAGCTTGGCGGAGGGGAAGGATACGCAGTATTTT.

The rearrangement uses TRBV6-4 and TRBJ2-3; D not certain. The CDR3 spans 15 residues. Per the germline V gene, CDR1 is MRHNA and CDR2 is SNTAGT. Trimming stripped 2 bases from V and 4 bases from J, with 13 bases between. CDR3 loop: CASSDGLATADTQYF. CDR3 in DNA: TGTGCCAGCAGTGACGGGCTCGCTACCGCAGATACGCAGTATTTT.

The chain joins TRBV7-9 to TRBJ2-3, with TRBD1 matching 7 bases. The CDR3 loop spans 14 amino acids. Looked up from germline, CDR1 is SEHNR and CDR2 is FQNEAQ (reference sequence). After removal of 4 bases from V and 3 bases from J, the junction contained 4 bases not matched to a gene. The CDR3 is CASSSRTGTDTQYF. In nucleotides, the CDR3 is TGTGCCAGCAGCTCCCGGACAGGTACAGATACGCAGTATTTT.

The chain combines TRBV10-1 with TRBJ2-5; D not resolved. Trimming shortened V by 10 bases and J by 1 base, and 16 bases separated the two germline ends. Germline V gene data show CDR1 as WNHNN and CDR2 as SYGVQD (reference sequence). The CDR3 has 14 amino acids. This chain's CDR3 is CANTPCGVQETQYF. In DNA, the CDR3 is TGCGCCAATACCCCTTGCGGAGTCCAAGAGACCCAGTACTTC.

V gene TRBV6-1 combines with J gene TRBJ2-5, with D unresolved. The CDR3 consists of 11 residues. Germline loops: CDR1 MNHNS, CDR2 SASEGT. V was pared by 5 bases and J by 4 bases, with 5 bases between. The CDR3 DNA follows: TGTGCCAGCAGTTACGGAGAGACCCAGTACTTC. This codes for CASSYGETQYF.

This clone was detected a few times. The gene calls are TRBV7-2 and TRBJ1-2; 9 bases match TRBD1. Per germline, CDR1 SGHTA and CDR2 FQGNSA. V trimming: 5 bases; J trimming: 4 bases; junction bases outside the gene matches: 5. There are 14 residues in the CDR3. The CDR3, as DNA: TGTGCCAGCAGCAATACAGGGGGCGGCTATGGCTACACCTTC. Protein sequence: CASSNTGGGYGYTF.

V gene TRBV11-1 combines with J gene TRBJ1-2; D is ambiguous. The CDR3 runs 14 residues. Germline lookup yields CDR1 SGHAT and CDR2 FQDESV (reference sequence). V was pared by 5 bases and J by 4 bases, with 14 bases between. The CDR3 here is CASSPRPGAYGYTF. CDR3 sequence (DNA): TGTGCCAGCAGCCCTCGGCCAGGCGCCTATGGCTACACCTTC. Full variable domain (missing parts from reference TRBV11-1 and TRBJ1-2): EAEVAQSPRYKITEKSQAVAFWCDPISGHATLYWYRQILGQGPELLVQFQDESVVDDSQLPKDRFSAERLKGVDSTLKIQPAELGDSAMYLCASSPRPGAYGYTFGSGTRLTVV.

The V gene is TRBV7-2, the J gene TRBJ1-6, with D unclear. Germline V gene data show CDR1 as SGHTA and CDR2 as FQGNSA. Trimming took off 5 bases at V and 11 bases at J, with 22 bases between the two ends. The CDR3 extends over 16 amino acids. CDR3 amino acids: CASSNQPVGWDTPLHF. In DNA form, the CDR3 reads TGTGCCAGCAGCAACCAGCCGGTGGGCTGGGATACACCCCTCCACTTT.

This chain connects TRBV2 to TRBJ2-3, with D possibly called TRBD1 or TRBD2 (5 bases each). Trimming pared 3 bases from V and 4 bases from J, leaving 14 bases between. Germline CDR1 is SNHLY and CDR2 is FYNNEI. The CDR3 contains 15 residues. CDR3 residues: CASSDWLAGPDTQYF. The CDR3 bases are TGTGCCAGCAGTGATTGGCTAGCAGGGCCAGATACGCAGTATTTT.

The genes are TRBV5-4 and TRBJ2-3; 8 bases align to TRBD2. This CDR3 contains 16 residues. Trimming cost V 4 bases and J 4 bases; bases outside gene matches: 11. Germline V gene data show CDR1 as SGHNT and CDR2 as YYREEE (reference sequence). CDR3 amino acids: CASSPRSGSGADTQYF. CDR3 bases: TGTGCCAGCAGCCCCCGAAGCGGGAGTGGCGCAGATACGCAGTATTTT.

In its sample, this clone was seen many times. At one end the junction does not follow the germline gene, possibly because of a read error. The chain has TRBV7-7 and TRBJ2-5; the D gene is possibly TRBD2 (5 bases). CDR3 length: 13 amino acids. Germline lookup yields CDR1 SSHAT and CDR2 FNYEAQ (reference sequence). The CDR3: CASSLSAGETQYF. The CDR3 nucleotides read TGTGCTAGCAGCTTGTCTGCGGGAGAGACCCAGTACTTC.

This chain links TRBV7-2 with TRBJ2-7; 13 nucleotides line up with TRBD2. Germline V gene data show CDR1 as SGHTA and CDR2 as FQGNSA. The J segment lost 5 bases and the V segment lost 5 bases, leaving 6 bases of the junction unmatched. The length of the CDR3 is 15 residues. CDR3 loop: CASSPGTSGIDEQYF. In DNA form, the CDR3 reads TGTGCCAGCAGCCCTGGGACTAGCGGGATCGACGAGCAGTACTTC.

The chain employs TRBV5-6 and TRBJ2-3, with D hard to call. Trimming removed 0 bases at V and 5 bases at J, with 4 bases between. The CDR3 has 12 amino acids. Germline V gives CDR1 SGHDT, CDR2 YYEEEE. CDR3 sequence (DNA): TGTGCCAGCAGCTTGGGTGGAGATACGCAGTATTTT. It translates to CASSLGGDTQYF.

This sequence joins TRBV7-9 and TRBJ2-2; D may be TRBD2 (5 bases). Trimming took off 5 bases at V and 8 bases at J, with 18 bases between the two ends. The germline CDR1 and CDR2 sequences are SEHNR and FQNEAQ (reference sequence). This CDR3 spans 15 amino acids. The CDR3 is CASSLLDPKQGELFF. CDR3 nucleotide sequence: TGTGCCAGCAGCCTACTAGACCCCAAACAGGGGGAGCTGTTTTTT. Together with reference TRBV7-9 and TRBJ2-2, the CDR3 gives the full variable domain: DTGVSQNPRHKITKRGQNVTFRCDPISEHNRLYWYRQTLGQGPEFLTYFQNEAQLEKSRLLSDRFSAERPKGSFSTLEIQRTEQGDSAMYLCASSLLDPKQGELFFGEGSRLTVL.

The chain uses TRBV5-1 and TRBJ2-5; 10 nucleotides align to TRBD2. V trimming: 4 bases; J trimming: 4 bases; junction bases outside the gene matches: 10. This CDR3 contains 16 residues. Germline CDR1 and CDR2: SGHRS and YFSETQ. The CDR3: CASSLGSGGAGETQYF. The DNA for the CDR3 is TGCGCCAGCAGCCTCGGGAGCGGGGGGGCCGGAGAGACCCAGTACTTC. Based on the CDR3 plus reference TRBV5-1 and TRBJ2-5, the full variable domain is KAGVTQTPRYLIKTRGQQVTLSCSPISGHRSVSWYQQTPGQGLQFLFEYFSETQRNKGNFPGRFSGRQFSNSRSEMNVSTLELGDSALYLCASSLGSGGAGETQYFGPGTRLLVL.

V is TRBV11-3 and J is TRBJ2-1; D gene ambiguous. The V end lost 1 base, the J end lost 9 bases, and 10 bases lay between the germline ends. The germline V gene encodes CDR1 SGHNT and CDR2 YENEEA. CDR3 size: 13 residues. DNA of the CDR3: TGTGCCAGCAGCTTAGCTGGTGCGGCTGAGCAGTTCTTC. This sequence encodes CASSLAGAAEQFF. Supplemented by reference TRBV11-3 and TRBJ2-1, the full variable domain reads EAGVVQSPRYKIIEKKQPVAFWCNPISGHNTLYWYLQNLGQGPELLIRYENEEAVDDSQLPKDRFSAERLKGVDSTLKIQPAELGDSAVYLCASSLAGAAEQFFGPGTRLTVL.

The chain employs TRBV25-1 and TRBJ2-5; D might be TRBD1 (7 bases). The CDR3 is 14 amino acids. The ends were cut back, 6 bases at V and 5 bases at J, with 16 bases in the middle. Germline-derived CDR1 and CDR2 are MGHDK and SYGVNS. The CDR3 sequence is CASSLTGTRETQYF. Here the CDR3 DNA reads TGTGCCAGCAGCCTGACAGGGACTCGGGAGACCCAGTACTTC.

The J gene is TRBJ2-2, the V gene TRBV21-1; the table's D gene call, TRBD1, was not cross checked with the DNA. TRBV21-1 is noted as a pseudogene. The CDR3 has 17 amino acids. The CDR3 here is CASSKCPGTGDTGELFF. In DNA form, the CDR3 reads TGTGCCAGCAGCAAATGCCCGGGGACAGGGGACACCGGGGAGCTGTTTTTT.